This TCR beta chain was identified during a study of OX40 agonist ivuxolimab in advanced cancers. Overall study: Every 2 weeks, patients received ivuxolimab intravenously, dosed at 0.01 to 10 mg/kg. Of mixed ages from about 23 to 90 and averaging about 56 years, the group was around 78% male. Two patients with cutaneous melanoma and one with hepatocellular carcinoma, three in total, showed partial responses.

Study observations and caveats: At 0.1 to 3.0 mg/kg, CD4+ and CD8+ blood T cells expanded clonally by week 6.

Profiled with immunoSEQ multiplex PCR; TCRdb holds only in-frame clones, not every one. The sample has 58,000 or so clones; 85% to 90% are singletons. About this clone: What it binds is not known.

The sequence was collected from an adult with an advanced solid tumor such as melanoma, head and neck, liver or kidney cancer. Here the sequenced sample was CD4+ or CD8+ T cells sorted from blood, taken in a trial of the OX40 agonist ivuxolimab.

DNA of the CDR3: TGTGCCAGTCAACCCGACAGGGGTTTAGACGGCTACACCTTC. Protein: CASQPDRGLDGYTF. The J gene is TRBJ1-2, the V gene TRBV27, with TRBD1 matching 8 bases. Losses at the gene ends were 9 bases for V and 8 bases for J; bases not matched to a gene: 14. The CDR3 spans 14 residues. Germline CDR1 and CDR2: MNHEY and SMNVEV (reference sequence).